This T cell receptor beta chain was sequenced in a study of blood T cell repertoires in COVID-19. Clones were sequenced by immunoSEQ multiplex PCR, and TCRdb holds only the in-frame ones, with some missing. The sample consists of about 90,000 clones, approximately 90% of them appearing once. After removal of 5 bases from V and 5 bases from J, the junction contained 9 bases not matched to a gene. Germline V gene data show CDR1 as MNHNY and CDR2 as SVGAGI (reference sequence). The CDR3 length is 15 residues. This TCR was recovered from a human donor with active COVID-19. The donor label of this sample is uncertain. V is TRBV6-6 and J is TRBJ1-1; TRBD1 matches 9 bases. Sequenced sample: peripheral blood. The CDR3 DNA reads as TGTGCCAGCAGTACAAAGGGACAGGGTTGGACTGAAGCTTTCTTT. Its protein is CASSTKGQGWTEAFF.